This T cell receptor (beta chain) was captured by sequencing in a study of radiation and T cells in renal cell carcinoma. This clone was counted a single time. What it binds is unknown. Time point reported: blood 2 weeks post-SBRT. Treatment described: 15 Gy SBRT to primary tumor, nephrectomy 4 weeks later. V was pared by 6 bases and J by 7 bases, with 18 bases between. CDR3 length equals 14 residues. CDR1 is MDHEN and CDR2 is SYDVKM in the germline V gene. Notes on the study in general: From baseline, blood top tumor clonotypes peaked at 2 weeks post-radiation. No pretreatment tumor biopsies were available for baseline clonotypes.

Profiled with immunoSEQ multiplex PCR; TCRdb holds only in-frame clones, not every one. The sample yields more than 150,000 clones, around 90% seen once. The sequencing used blood, collected from a patient whose treatment included radiotherapy and nephrectomy. The clonotype was recovered from a woman between 45 and 65 years old with renal cell carcinoma. The chain joins TRBV28 to TRBJ1-1; D is unresolved. CDR3 in amino acids: CASSPNPRRSEAFF. CDR3 nucleotide sequence: TGTGCCAGCAGCCCCAACCCTCGACGGAGTGAAGCTTTCTTT.